Below are 2 T cell receptor beta chains sequenced from a single sample in a study of blood T cell repertoires in COVID-19. Here immunoSEQ multiplex PCR was the method, and the copy in TCRdb shows in-frame clones only, minus some. The repertoire includes roughly 150,000 clones, approximately 90% of them detected once, and 8% to 13% sits in the top ten. The sequencing input was peripheral blood. The receptors were sampled from a woman older than 75 with acute or convalescent COVID-19.

The rearrangement links TRBV3-1 (or the pseudogene TRBV3-2) to TRBJ1-2; the D gene is possibly TRBD1 (5 bases). Germline values: CDR1 LGHDT, CDR2 YNNKEL (reference sequence). This CDR3 contains 13 residues. The V end was cut by 2 bases, the J end by 7 bases, with 11 bases between. In DNA, the CDR3 is TGTGCCAGCAGCCAAACGAGGGGAGGTGGCTACACCTTC. Its translation: CASSQTRGGGYTF.

This clone appeared a single time. A junction boundary mismatches the germline segment, possibly from a read error. The rearrangement joins TRBV7-7 to TRBJ2-5; 14 nucleotides agree with TRBD2. Germline lookup yields CDR1 SSHAT and CDR2 FNYEAQ (reference sequence). The CDR3 is made up of 16 amino acids. The CDR3 DNA follows: TGTGCTAGCAGCTCGGGACTAGCGGGGGCACAAGAGACCCAGTACTTC. The encoded protein is CASSSGLAGAQETQYF.